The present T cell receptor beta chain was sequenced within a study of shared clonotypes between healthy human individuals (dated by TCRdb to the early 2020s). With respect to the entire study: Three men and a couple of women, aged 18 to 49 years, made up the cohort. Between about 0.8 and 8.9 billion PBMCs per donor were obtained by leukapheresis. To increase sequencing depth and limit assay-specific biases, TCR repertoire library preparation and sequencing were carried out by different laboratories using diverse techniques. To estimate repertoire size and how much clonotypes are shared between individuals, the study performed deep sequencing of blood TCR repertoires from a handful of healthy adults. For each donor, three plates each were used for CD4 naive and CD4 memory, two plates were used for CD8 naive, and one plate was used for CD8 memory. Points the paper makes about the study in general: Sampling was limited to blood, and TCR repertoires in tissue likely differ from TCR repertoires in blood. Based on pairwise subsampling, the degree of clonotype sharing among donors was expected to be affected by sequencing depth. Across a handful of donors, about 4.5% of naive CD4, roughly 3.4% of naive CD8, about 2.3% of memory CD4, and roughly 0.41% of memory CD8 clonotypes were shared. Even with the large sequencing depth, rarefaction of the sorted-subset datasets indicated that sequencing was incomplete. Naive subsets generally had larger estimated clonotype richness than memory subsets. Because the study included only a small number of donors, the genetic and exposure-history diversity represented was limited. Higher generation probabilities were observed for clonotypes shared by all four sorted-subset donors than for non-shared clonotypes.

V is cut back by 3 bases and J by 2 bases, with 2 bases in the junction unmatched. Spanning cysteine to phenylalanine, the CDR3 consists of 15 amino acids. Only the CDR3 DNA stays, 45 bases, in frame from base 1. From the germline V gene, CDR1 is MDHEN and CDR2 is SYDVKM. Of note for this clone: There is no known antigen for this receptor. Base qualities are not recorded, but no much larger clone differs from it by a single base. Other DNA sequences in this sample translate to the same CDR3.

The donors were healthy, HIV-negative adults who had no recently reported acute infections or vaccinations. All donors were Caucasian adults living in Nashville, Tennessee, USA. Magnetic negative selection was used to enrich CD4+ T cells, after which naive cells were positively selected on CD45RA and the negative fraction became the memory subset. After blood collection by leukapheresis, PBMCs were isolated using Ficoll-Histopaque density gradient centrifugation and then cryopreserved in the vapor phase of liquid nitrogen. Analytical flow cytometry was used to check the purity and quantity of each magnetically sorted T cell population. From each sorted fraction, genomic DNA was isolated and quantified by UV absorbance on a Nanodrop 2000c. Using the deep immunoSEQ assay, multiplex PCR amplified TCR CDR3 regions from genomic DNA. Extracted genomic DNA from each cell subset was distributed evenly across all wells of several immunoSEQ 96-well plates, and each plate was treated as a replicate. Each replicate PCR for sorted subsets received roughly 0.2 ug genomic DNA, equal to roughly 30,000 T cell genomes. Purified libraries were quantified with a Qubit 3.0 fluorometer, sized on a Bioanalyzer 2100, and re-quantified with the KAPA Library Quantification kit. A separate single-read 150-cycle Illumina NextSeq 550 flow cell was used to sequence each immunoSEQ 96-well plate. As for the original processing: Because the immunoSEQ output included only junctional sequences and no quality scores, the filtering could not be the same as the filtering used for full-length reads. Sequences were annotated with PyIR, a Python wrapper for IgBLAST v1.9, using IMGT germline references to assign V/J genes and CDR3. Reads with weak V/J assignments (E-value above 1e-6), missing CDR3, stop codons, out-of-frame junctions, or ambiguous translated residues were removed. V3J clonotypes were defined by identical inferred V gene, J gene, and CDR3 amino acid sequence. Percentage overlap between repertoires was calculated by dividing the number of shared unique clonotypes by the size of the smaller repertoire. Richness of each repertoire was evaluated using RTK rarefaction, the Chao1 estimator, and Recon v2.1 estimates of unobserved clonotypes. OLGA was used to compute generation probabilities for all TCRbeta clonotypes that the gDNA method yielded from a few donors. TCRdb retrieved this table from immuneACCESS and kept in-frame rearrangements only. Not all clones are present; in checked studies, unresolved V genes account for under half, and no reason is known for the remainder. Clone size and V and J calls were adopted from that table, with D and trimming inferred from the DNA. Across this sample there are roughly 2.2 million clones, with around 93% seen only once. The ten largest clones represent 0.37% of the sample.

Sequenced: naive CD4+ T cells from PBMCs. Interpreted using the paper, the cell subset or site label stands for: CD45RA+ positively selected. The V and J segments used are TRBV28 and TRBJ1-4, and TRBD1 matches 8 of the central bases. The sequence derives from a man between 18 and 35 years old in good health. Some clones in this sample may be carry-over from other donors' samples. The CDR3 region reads CASSLQGATNEKLFF. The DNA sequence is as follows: TGTGCCAGCAGTTTGCAGGGGGCGACTAATGAAAAACTGTTTTTT.